This TCR beta chain was identified during a study of human T cells and chemical hapten exposure. Study-level background: 2% DPC applied to a roughly 2 cm by roughly 2 cm arm area sensitized donors.

The CDR3 totals 15 residues. V shed 3 bases, J shed 2 bases, and the junction held 5 bases outside the gene matches. CDR1 is LNHDA and CDR2 is SQIVND in the germline V gene (reference sequence). Described time point: patch test 1, 2 weeks after DPC sensitization. Specified treatment: therapeutic diphenylcyclopropenone sensitization with weekly scalp DPC. Blood, whole and unfractionated, served as the source for total RNA extraction. Overall study results and limits: The number of TCRs over 1 in 1000 frequency stayed unchanged after DPC. Expanded TCRs created a significantly greater count of big CDR3 similarity clusters than controls did.

TCRdb processed the RACE reads anew with MiXCR; each CDR3 protein has one entry. The data show roughly 180,000 distinct CDR3 sequences, with 20% to 25% seen just once and about 6.7% held by the top ten. This clonotype was seen a few times. Antigen unknown. The sequencing here drew on whole blood, taken in connection with sensitization to the hapten diphenylcyclopropenone (DPC). The receptor was derived from a woman in her 50s with alopecia areata. Some clones in this sample may be carry-over from other donors' samples. This chain joins TRBV19 and TRBJ1-2; 8 bases map to TRBD1. CDR3 region: CASSIQGARNYGYTF. The CDR3 DNA follows: TGTGCCAGTAGTATTCAGGGGGCAAGAAACTATGGCTACACCTTC.